This T cell receptor beta chain was recovered during a study of shared clonotypes between healthy human individuals. Per the germline V gene, CDR1 is LNHDA and CDR2 is SQIVND (reference sequence). The CDR3 runs to 16 residues. V gave up 0 bases and J gave up 0 bases, with 12 bases separating them. About 33,000 T cell genomes (approximately 180 ng DNA) went into each sorted-subset replicate. Generated by immunoSEQ multiplex PCR, the TCRdb table keeps only in-frame clones and is missing some. Among about a million clones listed, around three quarters were seen once. For this clone: The target antigen is unknown.

All donors were healthy HIV-negative adults lacking recent acute infections or vaccinations. Study-wide findings and caveats: Investigators expected sequencing depth to affect clonotype sharing among donors. The sharing of about 5.3% of naive CD4 clonotypes was seen across a handful of donors.

This clonotype was obtained from a man between 18 and 29 years old in good health. Some clones in this sample may be carry-over from other donors' samples. The sequenced material came from memory CD4+ T cells from PBMCs. The subset: CD45RA-negative fraction. The chain carries TRBV19 and TRBJ2-7; D call uncertain. CDR3 residues: CASSIDLSRSSYEQYF. CDR3 in DNA: TGTGCCAGTAGTATAGATCTCAGTCGGAGCTCCTACGAGCAGTACTTC.